This T cell receptor (beta chain) was documented in a study of control samples from healthy donors and cancer patients (dated by TCRdb to about 2020). The germline V gene supplies CDR1 MDHEN and CDR2 SYDVKM. Its CDR3 holds 12 amino acids, cysteine through phenylalanine. Only the CDR3 DNA is retained, 36 bases long and in frame from the first base. V trim: 11 bases; J trim: 3 bases; unmatched bases: 5. This clone came up once. Its antigen target is currently unknown. The record has no base qualities; no much larger clone is one base away. Libraries were constructed by the immunoSEQ multiplex PCR assay. In TCRdb, the immuneACCESS table is reduced to in-frame sequences with V and J assigned. These tables do not hold every clone; where another copy was compared, an unresolved V gene accounts for under half, and the others remain unexplained. This sample gives 150,000 or so clones in total; 80% to 95% of them show up just once. 5.5% to 7.5% of the sample rests with the top ten.

This TCR was recovered from a man between 18 and 29 years old in good health. Input material: blood. The rearrangement joined TRBV28 to TRBJ2-7; 9 central nucleotides agree with TRBD2. Read as DNA, the sequence is TGTGCCGTTAGCGGGAGTAGCTACGAGCAGTACTTC. This encodes CAVSGSSYEQYF.